The present T cell receptor beta chain was sequenced within a study of spatial heterogeneity in lung cancer. Overall study findings and caveats: Tumor T-cell coverage was an estimated 7% or so for alpha and more than 11% for beta chains. Intratumoral expanded alpha and beta TCR counts were found to track tumor mutation counts.

A unique molecular identifier was attached to every TCR cDNA molecule. One entry per CDR3 protein, called by TCRdb with MiXCR from the 5' RACE reads. The table has about 4,200 distinct CDR3 sequences, 8.5% seen once. Time point given: sample taken at primary tumor resection. The germline CDR1 and CDR2 sequences are WSHSY and SAAADI. With 4 bases removed from V and 3 bases from J, the gap between germline ends came to 9 bases. The CDR3 length is 13 residues. This clonotype occurred many times. The antigen remains unidentified. This TCR derives from a male donor with early-stage non-small cell lung cancer. The V gene is TRBV10-2, the J gene TRBJ1-2; no clear D gene. Source: lung tumor tissue, taken at surgery. The DNA for the CDR3 is TGCGCCAGCAGTGGGGTGGGGTACTATGGCTACACCTTC. Translated, it gives CASSGVGYYGYTF.